Reported below is one TCR beta chain. The antigen remains undetermined. Deletions cut 5 bases from V and 2 bases from J, with 9 bases between. CDR3 length: 13 residues. Germline V lookup: CDR1 MNHEY, CDR2 SMNVEV (reference sequence). This sample is drawn from a study of cytomegalovirus exposure and HLA in healthy donors. General study points: Available immune exposure information was restricted to CMV serostatus only.

A multiplex PCR was run with 60 Vbeta primers and 13 Jbeta primers. TCRdb's copy holds only in-frame clones and misses some; the assay was immunoSEQ multiplex PCR. Among 150,000 to 200,000 clones listed, about 82% were seen once. The sample comprised PBMCs. This receptor was taken from a woman between 45 and 65 years old in good health and CMV-seronegative. The chain carries TRBV27 and TRBJ1-2; unclear D gene. CDR3: CASSGSRNYGYTF. The CDR3 nucleotides are TGTGCCAGCAGTGGATCCAGGAACTATGGCTACACCTTC.